A selection of T cell receptor beta chains follows, all from one sample in a study of blood T cell repertoires in COVID-19. Measured with immunoSEQ multiplex PCR; TCRdb has only the in-frame clones, and not every one. The sample shows a few hundred thousand clones, around 87% of them seen only once. The specimen was peripheral blood. The receptors were sampled from a woman between 45 and 60 years old who had recovered from COVID-19. Each CDR3 is given with its conserved first and last residue. A row's size may be missing; if present it is once, few, many or a size class.

size	V	J	CDR3
.	TRBV21-1	TRBJ1-4	CASSKVEGTPSLATNEKLFF
.	TRBV5-4	TRBJ2-3	CASSSRRHGGSTDTQYF
.	TRBV5-1	TRBJ2-5	CASSLAGTRGETQYF
.	TRBV18	TRBJ2-3	CASSPGASGGTDTQYF
.	TRBV6-2/TRBV6-3	TRBJ2-5	CASSYPPMRVGTQYF
.	TRBV6-4	TRBJ1-5	CASPQGDLNQPQHF
.	TRBV10-3	TRBJ1-2	CAISEGTGGRKGDGYTF
.	TRBV7-2	TRBJ1-2	CASSLGEWRASNYGYTF
.	TRBV28	TRBJ2-7	CASSHRTGLFSYEQYF
.	TRBV5-4	TRBJ2-1	CASSPPNKNVRQTSNEQFF
.	TRBV6-5	TRBJ1-4	CASSYGGGSYEKLFF
once	TRBV6-5	TRBJ2-7	CASLPGQPYEQYF
once	TRBV28	TRBJ1-2	CASSLQGAHNYGYTF
.	TRBV27	TRBJ2-4	CASRAAGTGENIQYF
.	TRBV3-1/TRBV3-2	TRBJ2-7	CASTPRPSGGYEQYF
few	TRBV19	TRBJ1-2	CASKYPGKEGYTF
.	TRBV18	TRBJ1-1	CASSPTEVTGSAFF